Below are 13 T cell receptor beta chains sequenced from a single sample in a study of a mutant IDH1 vaccine in newly diagnosed glioma. Time point in this sample: baseline, week 1 (first vaccination visit). Treatment reported: pre-vaccination baseline after standard-of-care therapy. TCRdb keeps only in-frame clones here, not all; method: immunoSEQ multiplex PCR. This table has around 33,000 clones, 80% to 85% appearing once. The specimen comprised peripheral blood mononuclear cells (PBMCs), sampled from a glioma patient treated with radiotherapy, temozolomide or both. The receptors were gathered from a man between 50 and 59 years old with glioma. Some clones in this sample may be carry-over from other donors' samples.

V and J are TRBV15 and TRBJ1-1; D gene ambiguous. Trimming took off 8 bases at V and 0 bases at J, with 10 bases between the two ends. CDR3 length: 13 residues. Germline V gene sequence: CDR1 LNHNV, CDR2 YYDKDF (reference sequence). CDR3 DNA: TGTGCCACCGCAGAGACTATGAACACTGAAGCTTTCTTT. Residues: CATAETMNTEAFF.

The chain recombines TRBV5-1 with TRBJ2-3, with TRBD2 matching 15 bases. This CDR3 has 15 amino acids. Germline CDR1 is SGHRS and CDR2 is YFSETQ. J was trimmed by 9 bases and V by 2 bases; bases with no gene match: 4. In DNA, the CDR3 is TGCGCCAGCAGCTTAGTGGGGACTAGCGGGGGGACGCAGTATTTT. Translating it yields CASSLVGTSGGTQYF.

This chain connects TRBV19 to TRBJ2-7, with TRBD1 matching over 10 bases. Germline loops: CDR1 LNHDA, CDR2 SQIVND (reference sequence). The CDR3 extends over 15 amino acids. V lost 5 bases to trimming and J lost 3 bases; unmatched junction nucleotides: 7. The CDR3: CASSYRDRGNYEQYF. CDR3 bases: TGTGCCAGTAGTTATCGGGACAGGGGCAACTACGAGCAGTACTTC.

The V and J genes are TRBV4-1 and TRBJ2-2, with a weak D call TRBD2 (5 bases). Germline CDR1 reads MGHRA; CDR2 reads YSYEKL. Trimming took off 7 bases at V and 0 bases at J, with 12 bases between the two ends. This CDR3 spans 15 amino acids. The CDR3 bases are TGCGCCAGCACATCGGCGGGTCCGAACACCGGGGAGCTGTTTTTT. Protein product: CASTSAGPNTGELFF.

Note on this clone: The same CDR3 arises from other DNA sequences in this sample as well. The chain carries TRBV5-4 and TRBJ2-7; 8 nucleotides line up with TRBD1. CDR1 and CDR2 from the germline V gene are SGHNT and YYREEE (reference sequence). The CDR3 is 13 residues long. Losses at the gene ends were 4 bases for V and 3 bases for J; bases not matched to a gene: 3. CDR3 DNA: TGTGCCAGCAGCCTTACAGGGGGCTACGAGCAGTACTTC. It codes for CASSLTGGYEQYF.

The chain links TRBV19 to TRBJ2-7, with D perhaps TRBD1 (5 bases). Germline V gene sequence: CDR1 LNHDA, CDR2 SQIVND (reference sequence). This CDR3 has 15 amino acids. Trimming took off 1 base at V and 2 bases at J, with 12 bases between the two ends. DNA of the CDR3: TGTGCCAGTAGTATAGGACCAGGGCAGACCTACGAGCAGTACTTC. Encoded protein: CASSIGPGQTYEQYF.

The chain links TRBV10-3 to TRBJ1-1, with D possibly TRBD1 on 5 matching bases. From germline, CDR1 is ENHRY and CDR2 SYGVKD. Between the trimmed V and J ends, which lost 2 bases and 2 bases, there was a span of 9 bases. CDR3 length equals 14 residues. CDR3 sequence reads: CAISEQGVNTEAFF. Written as DNA, the CDR3 is TGTGCCATCAGTGAGCAGGGAGTCAACACTGAAGCTTTCTTT.

The chain joins TRBV6-1 to TRBJ2-3, with a tentative D call TRBD2 (5 bases). The CDR3 covers 14 residues. Looked up from germline, CDR1 is MNHNS and CDR2 is SASEGT. V shed 1 base and J shed 5 bases, with 10 bases lying between them. The CDR3 region has the DNA TGTGCCAGCAGTGAAGGCGGGTGGAGAGATACGCAGTATTTT. Translating gives CASSEGGWRDTQYF.

This clone was seen a few times. J is TRBJ1-5 and V is TRBV30; 7 positions match TRBD1. CDR1 is GTSNPN and CDR2 is SVGIG in the germline V gene (reference sequence). The CDR3 covers 15 residues. The J segment lost 2 bases and the V segment lost 3 bases, leaving 7 bases of the junction unmatched. CDR3 sequence reads: CAWSPGGLGNQPQHF. In DNA, the CDR3 is TGTGCCTGGAGCCCAGGGGGTTTGGGCAATCAGCCCCAGCATTTT.

The chain joins TRBV4-3 to TRBJ1-2; 7 bases align to TRBD1. Trimming took 0 bases from V and 7 from J; bases not matched to a gene: 5. The CDR3 consists of 14 residues. Germline lookup yields CDR1 LGHNA and CDR2 YSLEER. CDR3 sequence reads: CASSQDRGMTGYTF. DNA for the CDR3: TGCGCCAGCAGCCAAGACAGGGGGATGACTGGCTACACCTTC.

The chain couples TRBV7-2 to TRBJ2-3; 10 bases line up with TRBD2. CDR1 SGHTA and CDR2 FQGNSA come from the germline V gene. The V gene end was trimmed by 5 bases and the J gene end by 6 bases; junction bases not matched to a gene: 8. This CDR3 has 15 residues. The CDR3 region has the DNA TGTGCCAGCAGCCCCGCCCTAGCGGGAGTTGATACGCAGTATTTT. Translating gives CASSPALAGVDTQYF. Based on the CDR3 plus reference TRBV7-2 and TRBJ2-3, the full variable domain is GAGVSQSPSNKVTEKGKDVELRCDPISGHTALYWYRQSLGQGLEFLIYFQGNSAPDKSGLPSDRFSAERTGGSVSTLTIQRTQQEDSAVYLCASSPALAGVDTQYFGPGTRLTVL.

A single count supports this clone. V gene TRBV5-4 combines with J gene TRBJ1-2, with a possible D match to TRBD1 (6 bases). The CDR3 is 14 residues long. V gave up 6 bases and J gave up 0 bases, with 12 bases separating them. CDR1 and CDR2 from the germline V gene are SGHNT and YYREEE (reference sequence). Here the CDR3 DNA reads TGTGCCAGCAACATGGACAGAGCTAACTATGGCTACACCTTC. Translation: CASNMDRANYGYTF.

This clone was found a few times. The chain carries TRBV30 and TRBJ1-5; D is perhaps TRBD1 (5 bases). The germline V gene encodes CDR1 GTSNPN and CDR2 SVGIG (reference sequence). This CDR3 is 13 amino acids long. The germline V and J ends were trimmed by 1 base and 6 bases, with 10 bases remaining between them. The CDR3 loop is CAWSGQGGQPQHF. CDR3 DNA: TGTGCCTGGAGTGGCCAGGGCGGTCAGCCCCAGCATTTT.